A selection of T cell receptor beta chains follows, all from one sample in a study of blood T cell repertoires in COVID-19. TCRdb keeps only in-frame clones here, not all; method: immunoSEQ multiplex PCR. There are approximately 140,000 clones in the sample; about 83% occur only once, and roughly 4% lies in the top ten. Sequencing used peripheral blood. The receptor set was obtained from a woman between 40 and 55 years old with acute or convalescent COVID-19. Both conserved end residues are part of each CDR3. D genes are given only for firm matches. The size field is filled for only some rows; it gives once, few, many or a size class.

length,V,D,size,J,DNA,CDR3
15,TRBV7-9,TRBD2,few,TRBJ2-1,TGTGCCAGCAGCTTAACGGGTAGCGGGGGAGAGAGGGAGTTCTTC,CASSLTGSGGEREFF
16,TRBV3-1/TRBV3-2,.,.,TRBJ2-1,TGTGCCAGCAGCCAAGTGGGAACTAGTCTCTACAATGAGCAGTTCTTC,CASSQVGTSLYNEQFF
14,TRBV6-5,.,.,TRBJ1-2,TGTGCCAGCAGTTACGATTATCAGGGCCCAGCCTACACCTTC,CASSYDYQGPAYTF
13,TRBV5-3,TRBD1,once,TRBJ1-2,TGTGCCAGAAGCTCGGACAGGGGTTCTGGCTACACCTTC,CARSSDRGSGYTF
14,TRBV5-1,TRBD1,.,TRBJ1-4,TGCGCCAGCTATGACAGGGAGAGGGGAGAAAAACTGTTTTTT,CASYDRERGEKLFF
15,TRBV5-8,TRBD1,.,TRBJ1-1,TGTGCCAGCAGCTCGGACTTAACAGGGGACACTGAAGCTTTCTTT,CASSSDLTGDTEAFF
15,TRBV19,.,.,TRBJ2-2,TGTGCCAGTAGTATCGAAGGGGCCGACACCGGGGAGCTGTTTTTT,CASSIEGADTGELFF
16,TRBV28,TRBD1,.,TRBJ1-5,TGTGCCAGCAGTTTATACCAGGGGGGCCCAAATCAGCCCCAGCATTTT,CASSLYQGGPNQPQHF
15,TRBV2,TRBD2,.,TRBJ2-5,TGTGCCAGCAGTGATGGACTAGCGGGAGTTGAGACCCAGTACTTC,CASSDGLAGVETQYF
12,TRBV12-3/TRBV12-4,.,.,TRBJ1-3,TGTGCCAGCAGTTTAACCGAGAACACCATATATTTT,CASSLTENTIYF
15,TRBV6-4,.,.,TRBJ2-2,TGTGCCAGCAGACTAGCTTCCGTGGACACCGGGGAGCTGTTTTTT,CASRLASVDTGELFF
15,TRBV6-2/TRBV6-3,.,.,TRBJ2-6,TGTGCCAGCAGTTCGACAGACTCTGGGGCCAACGTCCTGACTTTC,CASSSTDSGANVLTF
14,TRBV7-3,.,.,TRBJ1-2,TGTGCCAGCAGTCATCCCCGGCGAGGCCATGGCTACACCTTC,CASSHPRRGHGYTF
13,TRBV12-3/TRBV12-4,.,.,TRBJ1-1,TGTGCCAGCAGATCCTCAGGGTCCACTGAAGCTTTCTTT,CASRSSGSTEAFF
15,TRBV24-1,.,once,TRBJ1-5,TGTGCCACCAGTGATGTCACACCGAGCAATCAGCCCCAGCATTTT,CATSDVTPSNQPQHF
15,TRBV6-5,TRBD2,once,TRBJ2-1,TGTGCCAGCAGGACTAGCGGGGGGCTTAACAATGAGCAGTTCTTC,CASRTSGGLNNEQFF
14,TRBV19,TRBD1,.,TRBJ1-1,TGTGCCATTCCGAGCTCAGGGGGTGACACTGAAGCTTTCTTT,CAIPSSGGDTEAFF
17,TRBV4-3,TRBD1,.,TRBJ2-3,TGCGCCAGCAGCCAAGCCCGAGGACAGGGGGGCACAGATACGCAGTATTTT,CASSQARGQGGTDTQYF
17,TRBV4-3,TRBD1,once,TRBJ1-1,TGCGCCAGCAGCCAAGGACAGGGGGCCGGGTTGAACACTGAAGCTTTCTTT,CASSQGQGAGLNTEAFF
15,TRBV7-2,.,.,TRBJ2-3,TGTGCCAGCAGCTTAGACGGGTTATCCACAGATACGCAGTATTTT,CASSLDGLSTDTQYF
16,TRBV28,.,.,TRBJ1-5,TGTGCCAGCAGTTTATTGGGGGCGGGTAGCAATCAGCCCCAGCATTTT,CASSLLGAGSNQPQHF
13,TRBV9,.,.,TRBJ1-6,TGTGCCAGCAGCGTATACAGGAATTCACCCCTCCACTTT,CASSVYRNSPLHF
14,TRBV7-2,.,.,TRBJ2-1,TGTGCCAGCAGCTTAGCGCCTCAGGGGCCCGAGCAGTTCTTC,CASSLAPQGPEQFF
15,TRBV19,.,.,TRBJ2-7,TGTGCCAGTACCCTGGGTTTGGGGCCAGCCTACGAGCAGTACTTC,CASTLGLGPAYEQYF
16,TRBV27,TRBD1,.,TRBJ1-4,TGTGCCAGCAGTTCCCCGGGACAGGGACGGAATGAAAAACTGTTTTTT,CASSSPGQGRNEKLFF
17,TRBV2,TRBD1,.,TRBJ1-5,TGTGCCAGCAGTGAACCACTCGGACAGGATAGCAATCAGCCCCAGCATTTT,CASSEPLGQDSNQPQHF
16,TRBV7-2,TRBD2,.,TRBJ2-7,TGTGCCAGCAGCCACCACCCCGGGAGGACCTCCTACGAGCAGTACTTC,CASSHHPGRTSYEQYF
14,TRBV4-3,.,.,TRBJ2-5,TGCGCCAGCAGCCAAGAGCCGAGGGGGGAGACCCAGTACTTC,CASSQEPRGETQYF
16,TRBV2,TRBD2,.,TRBJ2-1,TGTGCCAGCAGTCCCCCCAGCGGGAGGGAGGGCAATGAGCAGTTCTTC,CASSPPSGREGNEQFF
14,TRBV30,TRBD1,few,TRBJ1-2,TGTGCCTGGAGTATAGACAGGGGTCAGGGTGGCTACACCTTC,CAWSIDRGQGGYTF
17,TRBV4-3,TRBD2,.,TRBJ2-7,TGCGCCAGCAGCCAAGATATTGTGACTAGCGGCTCCTACGAGCAGTACTTC,CASSQDIVTSGSYEQYF
16,TRBV5-4,TRBD2,.,TRBJ2-1,TGTGCCAGCAGCTCAAGGGGGACTAGCGGGAGAAATGAGCAGTTCTTC,CASSSRGTSGRNEQFF
13,TRBV5-5,.,.,TRBJ1-1,TGTGCCAGCAGCCTAGGGGTCAGGACTGAAGCTTTCTTT,CASSLGVRTEAFF
14,TRBV10-3,.,few,TRBJ1-6,TGTGCCATCCAGGACAGTGTTGACAATTCACCCCTCCACTTT,CAIQDSVDNSPLHF